This entry features one TCR beta chain sequence. The antigen remains undetermined. Other DNA sequences in the sample encode the same CDR3. The data derive from a study of shared clonotypes between healthy human individuals. Study-wide findings and caveats: Memory subsets generally showed smaller estimated richness than naive subsets did.

The table came from immunoSEQ multiplex PCR; TCRdb's copy has only in-frame clones and leaves some out. The table records 2 million to 2.5 million clones, 80% to 95% of them present only once. Germline CDR1 SGDLS, CDR2 YYNGEE. The CDR3 spans 13 residues. Trimming removed 0 bases from V and 4 bases from J, with 7 bases in between. The chain uses TRBV9 and TRBJ1-1, with D tentatively TRBD1 (6 bases). This TCR was recovered from a young man in good health. Some clones in this sample may be carry-over from other donors' samples. The sequenced material came from naive CD4+ T cells from PBMCs. Specified subset: CD45RA+ positively selected. The CDR3 here is CASSVEGGTEAFF. In nucleotides, the CDR3 is TGTGCCAGCAGCGTAGAGGGGGGCACTGAAGCTTTCTTT. The full variable domain, completed using reference TRBV9 and TRBJ1-1, is DSGVTQTPKHLITATGQRVTLRCSPRSGDLSVYWYQQSLDQGLQFLIQYYNGEERAKGNILERFSAQQFPDLHSELNLSSLELGDSALYFCASSVEGGTEAFFGQGTRLTVV.